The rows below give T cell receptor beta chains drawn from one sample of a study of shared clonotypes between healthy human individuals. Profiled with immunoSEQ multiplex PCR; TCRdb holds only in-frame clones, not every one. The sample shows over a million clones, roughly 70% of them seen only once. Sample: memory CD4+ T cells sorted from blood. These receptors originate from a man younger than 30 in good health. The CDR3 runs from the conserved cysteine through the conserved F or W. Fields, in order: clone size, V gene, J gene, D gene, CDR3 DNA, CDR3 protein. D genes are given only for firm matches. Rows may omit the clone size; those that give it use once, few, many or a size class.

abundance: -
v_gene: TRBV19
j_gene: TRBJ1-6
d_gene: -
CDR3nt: TGTGCCAGTAGTATAAGTACAGCCAATTCACCCCTCCACTTT
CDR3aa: CASSISTANSPLHF

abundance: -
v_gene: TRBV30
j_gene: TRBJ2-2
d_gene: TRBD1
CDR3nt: TGTGCCTGGAGTGGGGGACAGGGCAGGGTTTCGAACACCGGGGAGCTGTTTTTT
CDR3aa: CAWSGGQGRVSNTGELFF

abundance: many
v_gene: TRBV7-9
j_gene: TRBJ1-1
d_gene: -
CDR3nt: TGTGCCAGCAGCCCGTCAGGGCCTGAAGCTTTCTTT
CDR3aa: CASSPSGPEAFF

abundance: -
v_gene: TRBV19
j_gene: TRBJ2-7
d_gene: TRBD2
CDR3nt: TGTGCCAGTAGTATGATACTAGCGGCCTCCTACGAGCAGTACTTC
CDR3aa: CASSMILAASYEQYF

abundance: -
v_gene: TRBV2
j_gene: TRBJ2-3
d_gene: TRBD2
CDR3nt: TGTGCCAGCAGTGGGACTAGCCCAGGGTATTTT
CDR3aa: CASSGTSPGYF

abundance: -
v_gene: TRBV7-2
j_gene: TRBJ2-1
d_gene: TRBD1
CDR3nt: TGTGCCAGCAGCTTGACAGGGAAGGGGTTTGATGAGCAGTTCTTC
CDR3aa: CASSLTGKGFDEQFF

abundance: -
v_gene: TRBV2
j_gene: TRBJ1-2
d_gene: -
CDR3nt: TGTGCCAGCAGTGAAGTGAGGGGAAGGTATGGCTACACCTTC
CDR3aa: CASSEVRGRYGYTF

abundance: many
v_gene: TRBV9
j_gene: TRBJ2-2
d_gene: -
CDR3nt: TGTGCCAGCAGCGTGACTCCCACCGGGGAGCTGTTTTTT
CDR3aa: CASSVTPTGELFF

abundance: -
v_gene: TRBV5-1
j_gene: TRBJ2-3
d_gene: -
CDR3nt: TGCGCCAGCACCGAGGCGCCCCCTAGCACAGATACGCAGTATTTT
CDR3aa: CASTEAPPSTDTQYF

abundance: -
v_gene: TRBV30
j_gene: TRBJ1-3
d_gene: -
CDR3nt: TGTGCCTGGATTCTCAGGGGTGGAAACACCATATATTTT
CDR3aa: CAWILRGGNTIYF

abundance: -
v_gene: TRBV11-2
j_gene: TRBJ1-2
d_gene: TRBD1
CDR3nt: TGTGCCAGCAGCCCGGGGACAGGGAAAGGCTACACCTTC
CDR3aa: CASSPGTGKGYTF

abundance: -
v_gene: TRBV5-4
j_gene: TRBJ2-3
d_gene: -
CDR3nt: TGCGCCAGCAGCCAAGTATCTGGGGCTGGCACAGATACGCAGTATTTT
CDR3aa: CASSQVSGAGTDTQYF

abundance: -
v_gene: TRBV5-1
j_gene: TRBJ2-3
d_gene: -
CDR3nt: TGCGCCAGCAGCTTGACTAGCCTCATCACAGATACGCAGTATTTT
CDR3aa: CASSLTSLITDTQYF

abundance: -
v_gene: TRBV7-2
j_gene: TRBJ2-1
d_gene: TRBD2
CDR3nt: TGTGCCAGCAGCTTAGATGGTAGCGGGACATACAATGAGCAGTTCTTC
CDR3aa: CASSLDGSGTYNEQFF

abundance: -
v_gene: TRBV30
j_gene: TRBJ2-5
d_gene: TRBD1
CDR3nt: TGTGCCTGGAGTGGACAGGGAACCGGGACCCGGAGTGGGGAGACCCAGTACTTC
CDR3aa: CAWSGQGTGTRSGETQYF

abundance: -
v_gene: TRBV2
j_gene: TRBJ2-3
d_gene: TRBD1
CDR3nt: TGTGCCAGCAGCCCAGGGGGACCTAGCACAGATACGCAGTATTTT
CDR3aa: CASSPGGPSTDTQYF

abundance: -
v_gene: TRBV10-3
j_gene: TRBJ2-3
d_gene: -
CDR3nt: TGTGCCATCAGTGACAAGGGCACAGATACGCAGTATTTT
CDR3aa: CAISDKGTDTQYF

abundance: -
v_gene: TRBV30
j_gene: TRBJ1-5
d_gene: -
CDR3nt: TGTGCCTGGAGTGTGAAGGGGGGCAATCAGCCCCAGCATTTT
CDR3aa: CAWSVKGGNQPQHF

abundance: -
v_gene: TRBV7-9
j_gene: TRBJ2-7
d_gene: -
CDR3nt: TGTGCCAGCAGCTTAGGACAGGCGGTTTACGAGCAGTACTTC
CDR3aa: CASSLGQAVYEQYF

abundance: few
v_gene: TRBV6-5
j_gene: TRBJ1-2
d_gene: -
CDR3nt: TGTGCCAGCAGTTACGGGAGTGGAGGCTACACCTTC
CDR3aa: CASSYGSGGYTF

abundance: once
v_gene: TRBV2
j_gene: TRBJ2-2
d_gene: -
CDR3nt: TGTGCCAGCTTAAGTCGAGTCCGGGAGCTGTTTTTT
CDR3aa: CASLSRVRELFF

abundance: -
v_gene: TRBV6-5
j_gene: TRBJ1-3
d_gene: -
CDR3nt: TGTGCCAGCAGTGATAAGGGAAACACCATATATTTT
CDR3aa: CASSDKGNTIYF

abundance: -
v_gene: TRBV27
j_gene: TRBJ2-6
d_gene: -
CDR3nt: TGTGCCAGCAGTAGGAGAGGGGGTAGGGATTACTCTGGGGCCAACGTCCTGACTTTC
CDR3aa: CASSRRGGRDYSGANVLTF

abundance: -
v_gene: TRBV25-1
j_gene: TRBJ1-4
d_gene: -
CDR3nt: TGTGCCAGCAGGACTTCGTCAGGGGAAGAAAAACTGTTTTTT
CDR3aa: CASRTSSGEEKLFF

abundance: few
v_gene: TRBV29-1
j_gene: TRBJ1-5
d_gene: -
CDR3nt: TGCAGCGTATCCCCGGGGGAGGGACAGCCCCAGCATTTT
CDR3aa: CSVSPGEGQPQHF

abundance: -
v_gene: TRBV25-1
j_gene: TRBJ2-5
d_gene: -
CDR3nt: TGTGCCAGAACTGGGGGGGAGACCCAGTACTTC
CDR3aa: CARTGGETQYF

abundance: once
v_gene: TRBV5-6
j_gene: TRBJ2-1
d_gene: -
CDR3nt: TGTGCCAGCAGCTTGGTAGGATCCCTGGGGCAGTTCTTC
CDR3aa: CASSLVGSLGQFF

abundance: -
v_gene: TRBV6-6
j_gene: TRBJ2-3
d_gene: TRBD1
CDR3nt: TGTGCCAGCAGTTACTCAGCGACAGGGGGGGCAGATACGCAGTATTTT
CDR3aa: CASSYSATGGADTQYF

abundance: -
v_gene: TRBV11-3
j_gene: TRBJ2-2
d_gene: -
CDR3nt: TGTGCCAGCAGCCCCGGCTCGGTGAACACCGGGGAGCTGTTTTTT
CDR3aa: CASSPGSVNTGELFF

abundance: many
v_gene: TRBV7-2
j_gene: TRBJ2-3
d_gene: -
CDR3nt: TGTGCCAGCAGCTTAACGTCCTCGGATACGCAGTATTTT
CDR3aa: CASSLTSSDTQYF

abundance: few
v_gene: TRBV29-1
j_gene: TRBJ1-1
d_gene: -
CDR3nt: TGCAGCGTTGAAGAGGGACTGAGGCATTTCTTT
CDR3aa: CSVEEGLRHFF